The TCR beta chain under discussion was sequenced for a study of neoadjuvant anti-PD-1 for oral cavity cancer. Trimming took off 4 bases at V and 1 base at J, with 9 bases between the two ends. The CDR3 length is 13 residues. Germline values: CDR1 SGHKS, CDR2 YYEKEE (reference sequence). Points on this clone: Other nucleotide sequences from this sample produce the same CDR3.

Most PBMC samples had 480 ng input DNA in six replicates. Clones were read by immunoSEQ multiplex PCR, and TCRdb kept only the in-frame ones, dropping some. The table lists under 7,000 clones, just under 75% of them singletons. The receptor was isolated from a person aged 40 to 85 with oral cavity squamous cell carcinoma. The chain has TRBV5-5 and TRBJ2-7; possible D gene TRBD2, 6 bases. The specimen was PBMCs, collected before nivolumab (anti-PD-1) treatment. The chain's CDR3 is CASSGGASYEQYF. In DNA, the CDR3 is TGTGCCAGCAGCGGAGGGGCTTCCTACGAGCAGTACTTC.